The source of this T cell receptor (beta chain) is a study of T cells in Graves' hyperthyroidism and ophthalmopathy. Germline CDR1 and CDR2: SGHNT and YYREEE (reference sequence). V was cut by 4 bases and J by 4 bases, with 15 bases left in between. CDR3 length: 15 residues. Those with hyperthyroidism were 18 to 65 years old, newly diagnosed, and ill for under 2 months. Together with thyroid ultrasound, orbital computed tomography, serum thyroxine and TRAb, clinical symptoms were used for diagnoses. Using RNA transcripts as the source, TCR beta CDR3 regions were amplified. A first-round RT-PCR of the TCR CDR3 used the HTBI primer set. TCRdb reanalysed the multiplex PCR reads using MiXCR and keeps one entry per CDR3 protein. The sample records 550,000 to 650,000 distinct CDR3 sequences, around 15% being singletons.

The rearrangement uses TRBV5-4 and TRBJ1-5, with D possibly being TRBD1 (5 bases). This sequence was found in a woman aged 40 to 50 with Graves' hyperthyroidism. Sequencing input: blood. The CDR3 loop is CASSRGPSINQPQHF. CDR3 coding DNA: TGTGCCAGCAGCAGGGGACCCTCGATTAATCAGCCCCAGCATTTT. Combining the CDR3 with reference TRBV5-4 and TRBJ1-5 gives the whole variable domain ETGVTQSPTHLIKTRGQQVTLRCSSQSGHNTVSWYQQALGQGPQFIFQYYREEENGRGNFPPRFSGLQFPNYSSELNVNALELDDSALYLCASSRGPSINQPQHFGDGTRLSIL.